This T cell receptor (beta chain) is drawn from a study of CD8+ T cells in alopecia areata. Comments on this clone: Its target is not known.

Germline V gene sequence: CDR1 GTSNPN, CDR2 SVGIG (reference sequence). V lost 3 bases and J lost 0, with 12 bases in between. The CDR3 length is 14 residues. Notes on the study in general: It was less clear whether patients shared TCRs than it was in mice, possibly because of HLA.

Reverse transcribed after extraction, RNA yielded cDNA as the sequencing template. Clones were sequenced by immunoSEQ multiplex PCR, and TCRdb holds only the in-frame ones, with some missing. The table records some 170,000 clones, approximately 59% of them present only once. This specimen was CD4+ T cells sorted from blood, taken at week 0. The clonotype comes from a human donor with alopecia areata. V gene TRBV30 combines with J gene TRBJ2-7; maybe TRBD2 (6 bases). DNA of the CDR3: TGTGCCTGGAGCCTGGGGGGAACCTCCTACGAGCAGTACTTC. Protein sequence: CAWSLGGTSYEQYF.